This TCR beta chain was captured in a study of cytomegalovirus exposure and HLA in healthy donors. Study-level points and caveats: Indistinguishable V segments, including TRBV6-2 and TRBV6-3, were excluded. Reports described diagnosis of cytomegalovirus status by the classifier as highly specific and sensitive. Later analysis identified 16,951 TCR beta sequences associated with HLA alleles, using a false discovery rate threshold of 0.05.

Details on this clone: Antigen specificity is unknown.

This CDR3 has 15 residues. CDR1 and CDR2 (germline): MNHEY, SVGAGI. With 4 bases clipped from V and 4 bases from J, the junction kept 6 bases outside the gene matches. PCR amplification relied on 60 Vbeta primers (plus 13 Jbeta primers). Clones were read by immunoSEQ multiplex PCR, and TCRdb kept only the in-frame ones, dropping some. The sample has about 130,000 clones, around 75% seen once; the top ten hold 3% to 3.5%. The V call is TRBV6-5, the J call TRBJ1-4; 7 bases are a match to TRBD1. The source is a man in his forties or fifties in good health and CMV-seronegative. Material: PBMCs. The CDR3 loop reads CASSSATGNNEKLFF. The CDR3 DNA follows: TGTGCCAGCAGTTCCGCGACAGGGAATAATGAAAAACTGTTTTTT.